This T cell receptor beta chain was identified in a study of regulatory T cells in long-lasting Graves disease. Overall study findings and caveats: When disease was persistent, TRBV28, TRBJ1-2 and TRBJ2-5 were the favored segments.

Construction of TCR beta libraries relied on iRepertoire HTBI primers and on Arm-PCR targeting CDR3 regions. Each CDR3 protein is one row after TCRdb ran MiXCR on the multiplex PCR reads. The sample includes around 400,000 distinct CDR3 sequences, 15% of them seen just once. Germline CDR1 and CDR2: MNHNS and SASEGT. This CDR3 is built from 14 residues. The V end was cut by 6 bases, the J end by 0 bases, with 10 bases between. A remark on this clonotype: What it binds is not known.

Time point defined: newly diagnosed GD, antithyroid drugs for less than 3 months. RNA extracted from PBMCs served as the sequencing template. EDTA tubes held approximately 9 milliliters of peripheral blood from each patient. The data were also submitted as part of a second study, on T cells in Graves' hyperthyroidism and ophthalmopathy. That paper notes: Most expanded thyroid clonotypes above 0.001 recurred in blood. Patients with ophthalmopathy were separated from those with stable hyperthyroidism by a 13 V-J model.

The material sequenced was peripheral blood mononuclear cells (PBMCs), taken at new diagnosis, from a patient treated with antithyroid drugs. The chain combines TRBV6-1 with TRBJ2-3, with D unclear. The sequence derives from a woman between 35 and 50 years old with Graves disease. CDR3 amino acids: CASSKGVSTDTQYF. The CDR3 region has the DNA TGTGCCAGCAGCAAAGGAGTGAGCACAGATACGCAGTATTTT.